The 24 T cell receptor beta chains given below trace back to one sample, sequenced in a study of blood T cell repertoires in COVID-19. Some clones are missing from TCRdb's copy, which holds only in-frame ones; the method was immunoSEQ multiplex PCR. The data contain under 300,000 clones, approximately 92% of them singletons. The specimen was peripheral blood. The origin of the receptors is a middle-aged woman who had recovered from COVID-19.

The chain recombines TRBV5-4 with TRBJ2-3, with TRBD2 matching over 12 bases. Germline CDR1 reads SGHNT; CDR2 reads YYREEE (reference sequence). J gave up 5 bases and V 4 bases, and 5 bases lay outside the gene matches. The CDR3 runs to 15 residues. CDR3 sequence: CASSTSGGPGDTQYF. CDR3 bases: TGTGCCAGCAGCACTAGCGGGGGGCCCGGAGATACGCAGTATTTT.

This chain joins TRBV3-1 (or the pseudogene TRBV3-2) and TRBJ2-2, with no clear D. This CDR3 has 16 residues. V was pared by 4 bases and J by 2 bases, with 14 bases between. From germline, CDR1 is LGHDT and CDR2 YNNKEL (reference sequence). Here the CDR3 reads CASSRHPEINTGELFF. The CDR3 nucleotides read TGTGCCAGCAGCCGGCACCCAGAAATAAACACCGGGGAGCTGTTTTTT.

V and J are TRBV10-3 and TRBJ1-1, with D possibly matching TRBD1 (6 bases). Deletions cut 10 bases from V and 1 base from J, with 25 bases between. CDR3 length: 17 amino acids. Looked up from germline, CDR1 is ENHRY and CDR2 is SYGVKD. CDR3 bases: TGTGCCACGAAACAGGGATACATCGGACAATCGAACACTGAAGCTTTCTTT. Protein product: CATKQGYIGQSNTEAFF.

In its sample, this clone was seen a few times. The chain uses TRBV2 and TRBJ1-6; TRBD1 aligns across 9 bases. Germline CDR1 is SNHLY and CDR2 is FYNNEI. The length of the CDR3 is 14 residues. V shed 6 bases, J shed 8 bases, and the junction held 5 bases outside the gene matches. The CDR3 spells CASRGTGRDSPLHF. CDR3 bases: TGTGCCAGCAGGGGGACAGGGAGGGATTCACCCCTCCACTTT.

J is TRBJ2-5 and V is TRBV11-2; D remains unclear. The CDR3 sequence is 13 residues long. CDR1 and CDR2 from the germline V gene are SGHAT and FQNNGV. The V end was cut by 2 bases, the J end by 1 base, with 5 bases between. The CDR3 region is CASSLFLQETQYF. DNA for the CDR3: TGTGCCAGCAGCTTATTTCTCCAAGAGACCCAGTACTTC.

CDR3 coding DNA: TGTGCCACATCCAGGTCTGGGGCCAACGTCCTGACTTTC. The encoded protein is CATSRSGANVLTF. The chain joins TRBV5-6 to TRBJ2-6; D unclear. The V end lost 9 bases, the J end lost 1 base, and 8 bases lay between the germline ends. The CDR3 covers 13 residues. Germline CDR1 is SGHDT and CDR2 is YYEEEE. The full variable domain, with the rest looked up from reference TRBV5-6 and TRBJ2-6, is DAGVTQSPTHLIKTRGQQVTLRCSPKSGHDTVSWYQQALGQGPQFIFQYYEEEERQRGNFPDRFSGHQFPNYSSELNVNALLLGDSALYLCATSRSGANVLTFGAGSRLTVL.

This chain uses TRBV30 with TRBJ1-2; TRBD1 is a possible D gene (6 bases). The CDR3 consists of 13 residues. V gave up 1 base and J gave up 4 bases, with 10 bases separating them. CDR1 and CDR2 from the germline V gene are GTSNPN and SVGIG (reference sequence). The CDR3 sequence: CAWSEDRSYGYTF. Written as DNA, the CDR3 is TGTGCCTGGAGTGAGGACAGAAGCTATGGCTACACCTTC.

The rearrangement uses TRBV6-6 and TRBJ1-2, with D tentatively TRBD1 (6 bases). Germline V gene data show CDR1 as MNHNY and CDR2 as SVGAGI (reference sequence). The CDR3 contains 14 residues. Trimming took off 0 bases at V and 7 bases at J, with 12 bases between the two ends. In DNA form, the CDR3 reads TGTGCCAGCAGTTACTCCGGGACATCAATTGGCTACACCTTC. The encoded protein is CASSYSGTSIGYTF.

This clone was observed a single time. The CDR3 coding sequence is TGTGCCAGCACGGGGTCCCCCTACGAGCAGTACTTC. Translated, it gives CASTGSPYEQYF. The chain is built from TRBV2 and TRBJ2-7; D possibly corresponds to TRBD2 (5 bases). Trimming stripped 7 bases from V and 2 bases from J, with 9 bases between. In germline, CDR1 is SNHLY, CDR2 FYNNEI. This CDR3 contains 12 residues.

The genes are TRBV5-1 and TRBJ2-1, with 9 positions matching TRBD2. Germline V gene lookup returns CDR1 SGHRS and CDR2 YFSETQ. There are 15 residues in the CDR3. J lost 7 bases, V lost 1 base, and 6 bases had no gene match. The CDR3 sequence is CASSLTAGGPNEQFF. The DNA of the CDR3 is TGCGCCAGCAGCTTGACGGCGGGGGGGCCGAATGAGCAGTTCTTC.

This clone showed up just once. The chain carries TRBV11-2 and TRBJ1-3; D not resolved. The CDR3 loop spans 15 amino acids. V shed 4 bases and J shed 0 bases, with 10 bases lying between them. CDR1 SGHAT and CDR2 FQNNGV come from the germline V gene. CDR3 amino acids: CASSSWSGSGNTIYF. The CDR3 DNA follows: TGTGCCAGCAGCTCATGGTCAGGCTCTGGAAACACCATATATTTT.

The chain has TRBV29-1 and TRBJ1-2; the match to TRBD1 covers 9 bases. The CDR3 totals 16 residues. The V gene's germline CDR1 is SQVTM and CDR2 ANQGSEA. V shed 5 bases and J 7 bases; nucleotides not matched to a gene: 17. CDR3: CSVFTPTGTGTGGYTF. In nucleotides, the CDR3 is TGCAGCGTTTTCACTCCTACCGGGACAGGGACCGGTGGCTACACCTTC. Looking up the rest from reference TRBV29-1 and TRBJ1-2 gives the full variable domain: SAVISQKPSRDICQRGTSLTIQCQVDSQVTMMFWYRQQPGQSLTLIATANQGSEATYESGFVIDKFPISRPNLTFSTLTVSNMSPEDSSIYLCSVFTPTGTGTGGYTFGSGTRLTVV.

This chain joins TRBV24-1 and TRBJ2-2, with 8 nucleotides matching TRBD2. There are 14 residues in the CDR3. Germline V CDR1 and CDR2: KGHDR, SFDVKD. V lost 8 bases, J lost 2 bases, and 3 bases stayed unmatched. In DNA form, the CDR3 reads TGTGCCACCACGGGGGGGCCTAACACCGGGGAGCTGTTTTTT. This encodes CATTGGPNTGELFF.

The chain combines TRBV19 with TRBJ2-3, with D uncertain. The V and J ends lost 2 bases and 2 bases respectively, with 11 bases between them. Germline values: CDR1 LNHDA, CDR2 SQIVND (reference sequence). The CDR3 extends over 15 amino acids. CDR3 amino acids: CASSILGTTTDTQYF. CDR3 DNA: TGTGCCAGTAGTATACTTGGAACTACCACAGATACGCAGTATTTT.

This clone appeared once. The gene calls are TRBV27 and TRBJ1-2; D may be TRBD1 (5 bases). The CDR3 loop spans 15 amino acids. From germline, CDR1 is MNHEY and CDR2 SMNVEV (reference sequence). The ends were cut back, 5 bases at V and 1 base at J, with 14 bases in the middle. The CDR3 DNA follows: TGTGCCAGCAGTCCTTACGACAGCTATAACTATGGCTACACCTTC. This codes for CASSPYDSYNYGYTF.

The rearrangement uses TRBV5-1 and TRBJ2-6; TRBD2 might be the D (5 bases). The germline V gene encodes CDR1 SGHRS and CDR2 YFSETQ. The CDR3 covers 16 residues. V lost 0 bases, J lost 0 bases, and 7 bases lay in between. CDR3 bases: TGCGCCAGCAGCTTGGGGGAGAGCTCTGGGGCCAACGTCCTGACTTTC. It codes for CASSLGESSGANVLTF. The full variable domain, with the rest looked up from reference TRBV5-1 and TRBJ2-6, is KAGVTQTPRYLIKTRGQQVTLSCSPISGHRSVSWYQQTPGQGLQFLFEYFSETQRNKGNFPGRFSGRQFSNSRSEMNVSTLELGDSALYLCASSLGESSGANVLTFGAGSRLTVL.

Details on this clone: This sample includes further DNA sequences coding for the same CDR3. This chain connects TRBV5-1 to TRBJ1-3, with a weak D call TRBD1 (6 bases). V was pared by 0 bases and J by 4 bases, with 11 bases between. Germline V CDR1 and CDR2: SGHRS, YFSETQ. The CDR3 spans 15 residues. The CDR3 DNA reads as TGCGCCAGCAGCTTGGCCGGGACATCAGGAAACACCATATATTTT. This translates into CASSLAGTSGNTIYF.

The chain uses TRBV28 and TRBJ1-2, with TRBD1 identical over 8 bases. CDR3 length equals 13 residues. Germline-derived CDR1 and CDR2 are MDHEN and SYDVKM. With 6 bases clipped from V and 8 bases from J, the junction kept 8 bases outside the gene matches. The CDR3 DNA reads as TGTGCCAGCAGATTCGACAGGGGCCACGGCTACACCTTC. Amino acids: CASRFDRGHGYTF.

This sequence joins TRBV30 and TRBJ2-3; D is possibly TRBD1 (5 bases). The V and J ends lost 1 base and 3 bases respectively, with 8 bases between them. Germline CDR1 reads GTSNPN; CDR2 reads SVGIG (reference sequence). The CDR3 has 13 residues. The CDR3: CAWSGQGTDTQYF. The CDR3 nucleotides read TGTGCCTGGAGTGGGCAGGGTACAGATACGCAGTATTTT.

The chain is built from TRBV19 and TRBJ1-2; 9 bases agree with TRBD1. V was pared by 5 bases and J by 3 bases, with 7 bases of the junction left unmatched. Germline-derived CDR1 and CDR2 are LNHDA and SQIVND (reference sequence). The CDR3 length is 15 residues. CDR3: CASSPLDRGDYGYTF. In nucleotides, the CDR3 is TGTGCCAGTAGTCCGTTGGACAGGGGAGACTATGGCTACACCTTC.

The CDR3 here is CSVTRGNEQFF. The CDR3 bases are TGCAGTGTGACTCGGGGGAATGAGCAGTTCTTC. V is TRBV20-1 and J is TRBJ2-1; a weak D match, TRBD2 (6 bases). CDR1 DFQATT and CDR2 SNEGSKA come from the germline V gene (reference sequence). CDR3 length: 11 amino acids. V was pared by 7 bases and J by 7 bases, with 11 bases between.

The rearrangement links TRBV5-6 to TRBJ1-1; the D is unclear. The CDR3 length is 13 residues. Trimming pared 4 bases from V and 2 bases from J, leaving 9 bases between. CDR1 is SGHDT and CDR2 is YYEEEE in the germline V gene. DNA of the CDR3: TGTGCCAGCAGCGCCGCAGATAACACTGAAGCTTTCTTT. Residues: CASSAADNTEAFF.

This sequence joins TRBV28 and TRBJ2-3, with D perhaps matching TRBD1 (6 bases). The germline CDR1 and CDR2 sequences are MDHEN and SYDVKM. V lost 5 bases and J lost 1, with 16 bases in between. This CDR3 has 16 amino acids. The CDR3 coding sequence is TGTGCCAGCAGTAAGATTTCCAGGGGTGGCACAGATACGCAGTATTTT. This encodes CASSKISRGGTDTQYF.

Regarding this clone: This specimen includes other DNA sequences encoding the same CDR3. This rearrangement joins TRBV19 to TRBJ2-5, with D unclear. There are 13 residues in the CDR3. Trimming cost V 3 bases and J 5 bases, with 10 bases left between them. Looked up from germline, CDR1 is LNHDA and CDR2 is SQIVND (reference sequence). The CDR3 coding sequence is TGTGCCAGTAGTATCACAGTTCGGGAGACCCAGTACTTC. It is translated as CASSITVRETQYF. Looking up the rest from reference TRBV19 and TRBJ2-5 gives the full variable domain: DGGITQSPKYLFRKEGQNVTLSCEQNLNHDAMYWYRQDPGQGLRLIYYSQIVNDFQKGDIAEGYSVSREKKESFPLTVTSAQKNPTAFYLCASSITVRETQYFGPGTRLLVL.